This T cell receptor (beta chain) originates from a study of OX40 agonist ivuxolimab in advanced cancers. The trim removed 1 base at V and 0 bases at J, leaving 7 bases unmatched. The V gene's germline CDR1 is SGDLS and CDR2 YYNGEE. The CDR3 length is 16 residues. Using immunoSEQ multiplex PCR, the repertoire was profiled, and TCRdb retains in-frame clones only, with some absent. The repertoire holds 70,000 to 95,000 clones, with approximately 94% as singletons. Blood samples were obtained at baseline, cycle 4 day 1, and cycle 7 day 1. The chain is built from TRBV9 and TRBJ2-7, with 7 bases fitting TRBD1. The material was CD4+ or CD8+ T cells sorted from blood, obtained in a trial of the OX40 agonist ivuxolimab. This clonotype was obtained from an adult with an advanced solid tumor such as melanoma, head and neck, liver or kidney cancer. This CDR3 reads CASSVSTGRSSYEQYF. As DNA, the CDR3 is TGTGCCAGCAGCGTATCGACAGGGCGAAGCTCCTACGAGCAGTACTTC. The whole variable domain, filled in from reference TRBV9 and TRBJ2-7, reads DSGVTQTPKHLITATGQRVTLRCSPRSGDLSVYWYQQSLDQGLQFLIQYYNGEERAKGNILERFSAQQFPDLHSELNLSSLELGDSALYFCASSVSTGRSSYEQYFGPGTRLTVT.